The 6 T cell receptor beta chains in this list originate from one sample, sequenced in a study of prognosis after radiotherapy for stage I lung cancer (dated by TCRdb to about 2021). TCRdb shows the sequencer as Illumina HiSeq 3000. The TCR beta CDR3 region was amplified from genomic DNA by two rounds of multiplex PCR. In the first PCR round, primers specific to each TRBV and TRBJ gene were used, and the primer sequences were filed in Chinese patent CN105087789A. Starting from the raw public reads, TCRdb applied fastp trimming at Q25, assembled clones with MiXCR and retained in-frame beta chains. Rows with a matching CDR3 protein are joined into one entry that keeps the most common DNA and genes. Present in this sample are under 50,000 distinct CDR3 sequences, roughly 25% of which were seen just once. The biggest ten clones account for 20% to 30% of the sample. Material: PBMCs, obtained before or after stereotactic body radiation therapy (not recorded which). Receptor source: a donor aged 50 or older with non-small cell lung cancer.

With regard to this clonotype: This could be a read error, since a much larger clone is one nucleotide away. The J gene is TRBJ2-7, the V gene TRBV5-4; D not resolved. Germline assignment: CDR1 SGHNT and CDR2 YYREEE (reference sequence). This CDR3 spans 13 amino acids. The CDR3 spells CASSLDFSYKQYF. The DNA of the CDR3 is TGTGCCAGCAGCTTGGACTTCTCCTACAAGCAGTACTTC.

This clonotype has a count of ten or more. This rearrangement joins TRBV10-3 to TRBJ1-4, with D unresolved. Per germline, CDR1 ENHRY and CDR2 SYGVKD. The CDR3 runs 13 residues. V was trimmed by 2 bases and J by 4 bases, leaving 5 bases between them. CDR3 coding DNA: TGTGCCATCAGTGAGGGGCGTAATGAAAAACTGTTTTTT. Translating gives CAISEGRNEKLFF.

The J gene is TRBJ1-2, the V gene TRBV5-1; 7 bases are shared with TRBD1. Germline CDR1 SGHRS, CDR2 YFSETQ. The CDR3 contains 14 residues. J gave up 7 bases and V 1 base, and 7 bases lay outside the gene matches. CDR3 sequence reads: CASSLRQGDGGYTF. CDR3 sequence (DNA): TGCGCCAGCAGCTTGCGACAGGGAGACGGTGGCTACACCTTC.

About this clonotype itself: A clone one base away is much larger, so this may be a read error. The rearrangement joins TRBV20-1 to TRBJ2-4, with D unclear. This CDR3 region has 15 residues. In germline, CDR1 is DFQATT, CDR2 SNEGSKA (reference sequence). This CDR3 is CCALDPLIAKNIQYF. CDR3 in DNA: TGCTGTGCTCTAGACCCGTTAATAGCCAAAAACATTCAGTACTTC.

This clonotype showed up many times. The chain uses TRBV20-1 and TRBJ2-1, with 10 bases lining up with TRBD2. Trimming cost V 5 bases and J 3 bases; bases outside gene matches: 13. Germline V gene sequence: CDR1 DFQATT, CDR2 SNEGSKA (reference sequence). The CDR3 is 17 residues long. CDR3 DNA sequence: TGCAGTGCTGGGTCCCCAAGCGGGGGGGCCTTCTACAATGAGCAGTTCTTC. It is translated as CSAGSPSGGAFYNEQFF.

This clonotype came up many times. CDR3 amino acids: CASSYPGDYGYTF. Here the CDR3 DNA reads TGTGCCAGCAGTTACCCCGGGGACTATGGCTACACCTTC. The rearrangement uses TRBV6-9 and TRBJ1-2; D not certain. The CDR3 is 13 amino acids. Per the germline V gene, CDR1 is MNHGY and CDR2 is SVAAGI. Trimming shortened V by 3 bases and J by 3 bases, and 8 bases separated the two germline ends.